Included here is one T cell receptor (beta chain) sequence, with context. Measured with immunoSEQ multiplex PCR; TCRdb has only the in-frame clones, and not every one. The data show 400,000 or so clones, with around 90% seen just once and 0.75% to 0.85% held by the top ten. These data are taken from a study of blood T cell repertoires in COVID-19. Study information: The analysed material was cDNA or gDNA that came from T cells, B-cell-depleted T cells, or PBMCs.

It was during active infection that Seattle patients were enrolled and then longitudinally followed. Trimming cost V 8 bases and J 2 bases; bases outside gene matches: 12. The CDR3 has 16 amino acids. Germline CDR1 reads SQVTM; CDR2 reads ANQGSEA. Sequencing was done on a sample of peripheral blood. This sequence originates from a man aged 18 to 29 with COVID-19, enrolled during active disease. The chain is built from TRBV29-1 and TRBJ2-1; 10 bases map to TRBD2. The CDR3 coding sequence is TGCAGCCTAAAGCGGGGTAGCGGGGGGACCTACAATGAGCAGTTCTTC. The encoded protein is CSLKRGSGGTYNEQFF.